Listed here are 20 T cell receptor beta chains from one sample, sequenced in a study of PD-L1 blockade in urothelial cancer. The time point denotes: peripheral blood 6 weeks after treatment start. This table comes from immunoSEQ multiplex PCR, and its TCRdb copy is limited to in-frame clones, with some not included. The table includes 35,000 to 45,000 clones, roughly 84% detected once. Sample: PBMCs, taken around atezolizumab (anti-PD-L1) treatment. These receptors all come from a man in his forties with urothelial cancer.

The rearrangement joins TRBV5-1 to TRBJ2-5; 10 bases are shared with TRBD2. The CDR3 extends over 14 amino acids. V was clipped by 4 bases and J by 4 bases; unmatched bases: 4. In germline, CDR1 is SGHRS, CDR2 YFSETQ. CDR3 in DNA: TGCGCCAGCAGCGGACCTAGCGGGGGAGAGACCCAGTACTTC. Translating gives CASSGPSGGETQYF.

This chain's CDR3 is CASSLPGQNTEAFF. The CDR3, as DNA: TGTGCCAGCAGTTTACCGGGACAAAACACTGAAGCTTTCTTT. The rearrangement links TRBV25-1 to TRBJ1-1, with D possibly being TRBD1 (6 bases). The CDR3 is 14 residues long. The germline V and J ends were trimmed by 5 bases and 2 bases, with 12 bases remaining between them. Per the germline V gene, CDR1 is MGHDK and CDR2 is SYGVNS.

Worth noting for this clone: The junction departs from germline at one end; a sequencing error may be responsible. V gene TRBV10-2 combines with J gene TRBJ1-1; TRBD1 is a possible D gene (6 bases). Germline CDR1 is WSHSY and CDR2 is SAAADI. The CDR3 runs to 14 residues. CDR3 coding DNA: TGCGCCAGCAGCTTGACAGATGGGGACACCGAAGCTTTCTTT. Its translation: CASSLTDGDTEAFF.

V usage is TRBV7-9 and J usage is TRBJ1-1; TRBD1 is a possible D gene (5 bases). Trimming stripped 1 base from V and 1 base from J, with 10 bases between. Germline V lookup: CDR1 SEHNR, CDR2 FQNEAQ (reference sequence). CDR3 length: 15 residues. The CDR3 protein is CASSLGTFSNTEAFF. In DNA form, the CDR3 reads TGTGCCAGCAGCTTAGGGACATTTTCGAACACTGAAGCTTTCTTT.

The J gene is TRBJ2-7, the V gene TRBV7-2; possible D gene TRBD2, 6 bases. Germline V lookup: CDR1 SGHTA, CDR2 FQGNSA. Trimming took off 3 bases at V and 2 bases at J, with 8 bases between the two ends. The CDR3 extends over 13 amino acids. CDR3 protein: CASSFERAYEQYF. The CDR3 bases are TGTGCCAGCAGCTTCGAGCGGGCCTACGAGCAGTACTTC.

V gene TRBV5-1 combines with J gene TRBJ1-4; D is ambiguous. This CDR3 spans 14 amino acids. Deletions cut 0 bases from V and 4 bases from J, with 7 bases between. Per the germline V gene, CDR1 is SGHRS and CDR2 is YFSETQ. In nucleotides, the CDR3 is TGCGCCAGCAGCTTGGAGCGGCATAATGAAAAACTGTTTTTT. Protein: CASSLERHNEKLFF.

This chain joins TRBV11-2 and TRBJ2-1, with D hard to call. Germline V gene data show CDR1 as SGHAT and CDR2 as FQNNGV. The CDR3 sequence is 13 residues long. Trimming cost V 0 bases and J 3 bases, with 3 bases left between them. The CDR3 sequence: CASSLEHYNEQFF. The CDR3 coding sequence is TGTGCCAGCAGCTTAGAACACTACAATGAGCAGTTCTTC.

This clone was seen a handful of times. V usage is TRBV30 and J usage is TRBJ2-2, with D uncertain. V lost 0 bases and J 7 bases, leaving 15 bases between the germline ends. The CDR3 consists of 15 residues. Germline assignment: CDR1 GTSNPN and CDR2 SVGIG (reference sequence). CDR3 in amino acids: CAWSVRGKMGGELFF. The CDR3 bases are TGTGCCTGGAGTGTACGAGGAAAGATGGGCGGGGAGCTGTTTTTT.

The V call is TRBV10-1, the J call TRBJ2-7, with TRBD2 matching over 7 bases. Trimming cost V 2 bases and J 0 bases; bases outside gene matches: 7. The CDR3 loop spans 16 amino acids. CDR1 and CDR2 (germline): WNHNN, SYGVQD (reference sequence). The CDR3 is CASSEGSGASSYEQYF. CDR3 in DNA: TGCGCCAGCAGTGAGGGGAGCGGGGCTAGCTCCTACGAGCAGTACTTC.

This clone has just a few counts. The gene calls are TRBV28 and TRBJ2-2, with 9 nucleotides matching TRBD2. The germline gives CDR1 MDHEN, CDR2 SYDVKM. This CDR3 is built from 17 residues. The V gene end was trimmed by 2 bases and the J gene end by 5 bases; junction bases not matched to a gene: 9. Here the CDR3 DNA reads TGTGCCAGCAGTTTAGGTCTAGCGGGAATTGGGACCGGGGAGCTGTTTTTT. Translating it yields CASSLGLAGIGTGELFF.

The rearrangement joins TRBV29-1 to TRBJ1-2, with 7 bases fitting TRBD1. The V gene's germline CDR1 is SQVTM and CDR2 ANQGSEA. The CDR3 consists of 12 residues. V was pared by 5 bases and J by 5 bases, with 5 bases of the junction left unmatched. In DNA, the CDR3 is TGCAGCGTTTCAGAGGGACAGTATGGCTACACCTTC. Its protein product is CSVSEGQYGYTF.

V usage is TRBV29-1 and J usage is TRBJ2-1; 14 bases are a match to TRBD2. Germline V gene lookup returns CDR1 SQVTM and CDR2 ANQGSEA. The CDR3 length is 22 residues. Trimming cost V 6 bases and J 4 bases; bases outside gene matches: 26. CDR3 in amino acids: CSVQRGQGGTSGSFSQYNEQFF. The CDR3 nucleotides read TGCAGCGTGCAAAGGGGACAGGGGGGGACTAGCGGGAGTTTTTCGCAGTACAATGAGCAGTTCTTC.

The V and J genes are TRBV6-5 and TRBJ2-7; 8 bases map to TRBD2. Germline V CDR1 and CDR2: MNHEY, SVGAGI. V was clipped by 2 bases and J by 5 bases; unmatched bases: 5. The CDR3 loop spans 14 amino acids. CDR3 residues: CASSYRSGSHEQYF. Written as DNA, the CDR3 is TGTGCCAGCAGTTACAGGAGCGGGAGCCACGAGCAGTACTTC.

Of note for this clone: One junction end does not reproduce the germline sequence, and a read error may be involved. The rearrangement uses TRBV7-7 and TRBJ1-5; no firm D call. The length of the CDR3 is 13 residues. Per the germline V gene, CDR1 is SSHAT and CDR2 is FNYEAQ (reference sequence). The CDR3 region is CASSLDTNQPQHF. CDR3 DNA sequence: TGTGCTAGCAGCTTAGATACAAATCAGCCCCAGCATTTT.

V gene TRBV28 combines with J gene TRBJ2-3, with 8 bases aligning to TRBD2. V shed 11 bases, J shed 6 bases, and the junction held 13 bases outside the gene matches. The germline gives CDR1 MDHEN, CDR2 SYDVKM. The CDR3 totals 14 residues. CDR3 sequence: CASSGGNPRDTQYF. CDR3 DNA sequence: TGTGCCTCGTCGGGGGGGAACCCCCGGGATACGCAGTATTTT.

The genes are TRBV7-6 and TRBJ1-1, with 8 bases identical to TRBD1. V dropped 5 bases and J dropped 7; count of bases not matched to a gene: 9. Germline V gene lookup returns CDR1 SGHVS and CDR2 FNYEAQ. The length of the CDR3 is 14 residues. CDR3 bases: TGTGCCAGCAGCCCGCAGGGGGCTACCGATGAAGCTTTCTTT. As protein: CASSPQGATDEAFF.

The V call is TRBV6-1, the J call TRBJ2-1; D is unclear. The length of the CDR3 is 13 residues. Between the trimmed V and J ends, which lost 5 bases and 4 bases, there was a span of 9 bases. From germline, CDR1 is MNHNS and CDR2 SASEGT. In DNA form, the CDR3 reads TGTGCCAGCAGTTCCCGGGTTTACAATGAGCAGTTCTTC. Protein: CASSSRVYNEQFF.

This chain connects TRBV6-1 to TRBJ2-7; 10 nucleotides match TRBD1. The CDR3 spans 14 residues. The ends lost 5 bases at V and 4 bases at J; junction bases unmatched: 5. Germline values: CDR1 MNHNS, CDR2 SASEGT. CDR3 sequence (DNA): TGTGCCAGCAGTCCTAGGGACAGGGGTTACGAGCAGTACTTC. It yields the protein CASSPRDRGYEQYF.

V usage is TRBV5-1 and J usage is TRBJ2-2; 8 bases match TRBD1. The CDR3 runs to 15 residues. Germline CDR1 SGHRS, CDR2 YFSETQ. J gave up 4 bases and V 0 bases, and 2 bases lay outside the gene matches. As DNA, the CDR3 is TGCGCCAGCAGCTTGGGGGACAGGAGCACCGGGGAGCTGTTTTTT. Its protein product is CASSLGDRSTGELFF.

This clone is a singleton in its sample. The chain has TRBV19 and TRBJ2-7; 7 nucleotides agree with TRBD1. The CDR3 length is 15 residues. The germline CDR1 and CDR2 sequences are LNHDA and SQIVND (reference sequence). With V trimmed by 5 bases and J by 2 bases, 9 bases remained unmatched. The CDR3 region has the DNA TGTGCCAGTAGTTCAGGGGGTAAATCCACCTACGAGCAGTACTTC. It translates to CASSSGGKSTYEQYF.